The rows below give T cell receptor beta chains drawn from one sample of a study of T-cell reconstitution after alpha-beta-depleted transplantation in children. TCRdb reanalysed the PCR reads using MiXCR and keeps one entry per CDR3 protein. This sample has 90,000 to 150,000 distinct CDR3 sequences; 20% to 25% occur once, and the top ten carry 8% to 11%. Sequencing was performed on PBMCs, mostly from graft donor cells, taken 180 days after TCRalphabeta/CD19-depleted stem cell transplant. The receptor set was obtained from a male patient aged 2 to 10 who had a stem cell transplant for chronic granulomatous disease, so the T cells may come from the graft donor. Each CDR3 is given with its conserved first and last residue. A D gene is named only where the DNA matches it firmly. Clone size appears in some rows only: once, few, many, or a class for an expanded clone.

size,V,J,D,DNA,CDR3
NA,TRBV25-1,TRBJ2-5,NA,TGTGCCACCCAGCCGACTAGTTGGTACCAAGAGACCCAGTACTTC,CATQPTSWYQETQYF
many,TRBV12-3/TRBV12-4,TRBJ2-1,NA,TGTGCCAGCAGCTTCGGGTCTCCTTCTGGGGAGCAGTTCTTC,CASSFGSPSGEQFF
few,TRBV19,TRBJ2-2,NA,TGTGCCAGTAGTCGACAGTCTGGGGAGCTGTTTTTT,CASSRQSGELFF
few,TRBV20-1,TRBJ2-1,NA,TGCAGTGCTAGAGATCCCGGGGGGCAGTTCTTC,CSARDPGGQFF
NA,TRBV3-1,TRBJ2-7,NA,TGTGCCAGCAGCCGAGGTGGCTGGGGGAACTACGAGCAGTACTTC,CASSRGGWGNYEQYF
many,TRBV20-1,TRBJ1-6,NA,TGCAGTGCTAGAGAGACAGGTCGGGGCTATAATTCACCCCTCCACTTT,CSARETGRGYNSPLHF
many,TRBV20-1,TRBJ2-7,TRBD2,TGCAGTGCTAGGTTCAGCGGGGGAGACGCGCCCTACGAGCAGTACTTC,CSARFSGGDAPYEQYF
NA,TRBV28,TRBJ1-5,NA,TGTGCCAGCAGTTTACAATCACGGAACAATCAGCCCCAGCATTTT,CASSLQSRNNQPQHF
few,TRBV20-1,TRBJ2-3,TRBD2,TGCAGTGCTAGTCCCATAGCGGGGGTGACAGATACGCAGTATTTT,CSASPIAGVTDTQYF
many,TRBV12-3/TRBV12-4,TRBJ1-5,NA,TGTGCCAGCAGTCGACAGCTCAATCAGCCCCAGCATTTT,CASSRQLNQPQHF
many,TRBV7-2,TRBJ2-7,TRBD2,TGTGCCAGCAGCTCTAGCGGGAGAGACTACGAGCAGTACTTC,CASSSSGRDYEQYF
NA,TRBV25-1,TRBJ2-6,TRBD1,TGTGCCAGCAGGGGGACAGGGAATGGGGCCAACGTCCTGACTTTC,CASRGTGNGANVLTF
few,TRBV20-1,TRBJ1-5,TRBD1,TGCAGTGCTAGAGAAGAGTGGGGGACAGGGGAGCCCCAGCATTTT,CSAREEWGTGEPQHF
NA,TRBV28,TRBJ1-5,NA,TGTGCCAGCAGTTTACTGGGTAACCAGCCCCAGCATTTT,CASSLLGNQPQHF
NA,TRBV12-3/TRBV12-4,TRBJ1-1,NA,TGTGCCAGCAGTTTATTGGGCGGTCGAGAAACTGAAGCTTTCTTT,CASSLLGGRETEAFF
NA,TRBV5-5,TRBJ2-2,TRBD2,TGTGCCAGCAGCTTGGTGTTGACTAGCTATGCGAACACCGGGGAGCTGTTTTTT,CASSLVLTSYANTGELFF
many,TRBV5-6,TRBJ2-7,NA,TGTGCCAGCAGCTTTATGCTATCCTACGAGCAGTACTTC,CASSFMLSYEQYF
many,TRBV20-1,TRBJ1-2,NA,TGCAGTGCTGGAGGGACCTCTGGCTACACCTTC,CSAGGTSGYTF
few,TRBV20-1,TRBJ2-3,TRBD2,TGCAGTGCTAGAGGGGGGACTAGCCTATTCACAGATACGCAGTATTTT,CSARGGTSLFTDTQYF
NA,TRBV5-1,TRBJ2-1,NA,TGCGCCAGCAGCTTGTGGACGAGCTCCGGTGGGGGGCAGTTCTTC,CASSLWTSSGGGQFF
NA,TRBV18,TRBJ2-7,TRBD2,TGTGCCAGCTCACCACCGCCGGGACTAGGAGCCTACGAGCAGTACTTC,CASSPPPGLGAYEQYF
NA,TRBV20-1,TRBJ2-6,NA,TGCTGTGCTAGAGATGGGGCAGGGCCAGGGGACTCTGGGGCCAACGTCCTGACTTTC,CCARDGAGPGDSGANVLTF
few,TRBV5-1,TRBJ2-5,TRBD1,TGCGCCAGCAGCTCGGGACAGGGGGGTCAGGAGACCCAGTACTTC,CASSSGQGGQETQYF
many,TRBV12-3/TRBV12-4,TRBJ2-3,TRBD2,TGTGCCAGCAGTTCCCTCGTGGCGGGGGACTTAAGCACAGATACGCAGTATTTT,CASSSLVAGDLSTDTQYF
NA,TRBV20-1,TRBJ1-1,NA,TGCAGTGCTGGCCTGTATTGGGACGGCGGGACTGAAGCTTTCTTT,CSAGLYWDGGTEAFF
many,TRBV15,TRBJ2-5,NA,TGTGCCTCGACCTTGAACCCTACGGAGACCCAGTACTTC,CASTLNPTETQYF
many,TRBV12-3/TRBV12-4,TRBJ2-2,NA,TGTGCCAGCAGTGGGCGAACCGGGGCACACACCGGGGAGCTGTTTTTT,CASSGRTGAHTGELFF
NA,TRBV20-1,TRBJ1-5,NA,TGCAGTGCTAGCACCAACCGGGACGGCGATCAGCCCCAGCATTTT,CSASTNRDGDQPQHF
few,TRBV20-1,TRBJ2-3,TRBD1,TGCAGTGCTAGAGTCAACAGGGGGGCATATACGCAGTATTTT,CSARVNRGAYTQYF
many,TRBV20-1,TRBJ2-1,NA,TGCAGTCAGATGACTTGGACCCACAATGAGCAGTTCTTC,CSQMTWTHNEQFF
few,TRBV4-2,TRBJ2-1,NA,TGTGCCAGCAGCCAAGAAAGGCAGGGGTACAATGAGCAGTTCTTC,CASSQERQGYNEQFF
NA,TRBV12-3/TRBV12-4,TRBJ1-5,NA,TGTACCAGCAGTTTTAGCCTGGGTCACTTTTATAGCAATCAGCCCCAGCATTTT,CTSSFSLGHFYSNQPQHF
many,TRBV10-3,TRBJ1-1,TRBD1,TGTGCCATCAGACCCGTCGGGGCAGGGGGAACTGAAGCTTTCTTT,CAIRPVGAGGTEAFF
many,TRBV12-3/TRBV12-4,TRBJ1-1,TRBD1,TGTGCCAGCAGTTTAAGCCAGGGGGCGCGGGAAGCTTTCTTT,CASSLSQGAREAFF
NA,TRBV5-6,TRBJ2-7,NA,TGTGCCAGCAGCTTGCCTGGTGGCCCGTTTGAGCAGTACTTC,CASSLPGGPFEQYF
NA,TRBV7-2,TRBJ2-7,NA,TGTGCCAGCAGTTTACTAGGGTCCTACGAGCAGTACTTC,CASSLLGSYEQYF
many,TRBV12-3/TRBV12-4,TRBJ2-1,TRBD1,TGTGCCAGCAGGCCTCAGGGGGCCGGGGCCTCCTACAATGAGCAGTTCTTC,CASRPQGAGASYNEQFF
many,TRBV13,TRBJ2-1,TRBD2,TGTGCCAGCAGTCTCTACAGTCGGGCTAGCGGGAGACGGTCCTACAATGAGCAGTTCTTC,CASSLYSRASGRRSYNEQFF
NA,TRBV20-1,TRBJ2-3,NA,TGCAGTGCTAGTAATCAGGTTACCAACACAGATACGCAGTATTTT,CSASNQVTNTDTQYF
NA,TRBV7-9,TRBJ2-1,NA,TGTGCCAGCAGCTTAGGAGACTATCCCTACAATGAGCAGTTCTTC,CASSLGDYPYNEQFF
few,TRBV12-3/TRBV12-4,TRBJ2-2,TRBD2,TGTGCCAGCAGTTCCCTCAGGGACTACCCCACCGGGGAGCTGTTTTTT,CASSSLRDYPTGELFF
few,TRBV11-2,TRBJ2-3,TRBD2,TGTGCCAGCAGCTTAGATGTTTGGCGGGAGGAAAACACAGATACGCAGTATTTT,CASSLDVWREENTDTQYF
NA,TRBV6-1,TRBJ1-5,NA,TGTGCCAGCAGGGACAGTCGCAATCAGCCCCAGCATTTT,CASRDSRNQPQHF
many,TRBV12-3/TRBV12-4,TRBJ1-1,NA,TGTGCCAGCAGAGTTCAAGGAAGTGAAGCTTTCTTT,CASRVQGSEAFF
NA,TRBV11-2,TRBJ1-5,NA,TGTGCCAGCAGCTTATGGGTAGATCAGCCCCAGCATTTT,CASSLWVDQPQHF
NA,TRBV9,TRBJ2-7,TRBD2,TGTGCCAGCAGCGTAGGAGGACTAGCGGGAGGCTACTCCTACGAGCAGTACTTC,CASSVGGLAGGYSYEQYF
NA,TRBV18,TRBJ2-7,NA,TGTGCCAGCTCACCTGCGGCTGGATCCTACGAGCAGTACTTC,CASSPAAGSYEQYF
NA,TRBV9,TRBJ2-6,NA,TGTGCCAGCAGGGCCTCTGGGGCCAACGTCCTGACTTTC,CASRASGANVLTF
many,TRBV20-1,TRBJ2-4,NA,TGCAGTGCCTCGGGGCCGACTCTAGCCAAAAACATTCAGTACTTC,CSASGPTLAKNIQYF
NA,TRBV5-1,TRBJ2-1,TRBD2,TGCGCCAGCAGCTTGGCCAAGACTAGCGGGGGCTACAATGAGCAGTTCTTC,CASSLAKTSGGYNEQFF
few,TRBV28,TRBJ2-7,NA,TGTGCCAGCAGTTATGCGGGCGAGCAGTACTTC,CASSYAGEQYF
NA,TRBV9,TRBJ2-3,NA,TGTGCCAGCAGCCCGTTGCGGTCCGATACGCAGTATTTT,CASSPLRSDTQYF
many,TRBV15,TRBJ1-1,NA,TGTGCCACCAGCGGGGGGCTAAACACTGAAGCTTTCTTT,CATSGGLNTEAFF
few,TRBV20-1,TRBJ2-3,TRBD2,TGCAGTGCTAGATCCCGTCTAGCGGGAGCAGATACGCAGTATTTT,CSARSRLAGADTQYF
NA,TRBV7-2,TRBJ1-3,TRBD1,TGTGCCAGCAGCCCAGGGGGAAGGAATAACACCATATATTTT,CASSPGGRNNTIYF
few,TRBV20-1,TRBJ2-3,NA,TGCAGTGCTGCTTTGAACACAGATACGCAGTATTTT,CSAALNTDTQYF
many,TRBV27,TRBJ2-7,NA,TGTGCCAGCAGTTTCGGCATCGACTACGAGCAGTACTTC,CASSFGIDYEQYF